This T cell receptor (beta chain) was retrieved from a study of cytotoxic CD8 clonotypes in ibrutinib-treated CLL. The overall study: There were some 10 relapsed/refractory patients and approximately 16 treatment-naive patients, and roughly 18 were IGHV unmutated.

About this clone itself: The target antigen is unknown.

Trimming took 0 bases from V and 3 from J, leaving 12 bases between them. Germline assignment: CDR1 MRHNA and CDR2 SNTAGT. The CDR3 extends over 16 amino acids. Regarding the study as a whole: Age-matched healthy donor levels were exceeded by baseline clonality, which tracked circulating CD8+ T-cell counts.

Extraction of 1.5 to 2.5 micrograms of genomic DNA from cryopreserved PBMCs supplied material for TCR beta libraries. Depth targeted 1 in 200,000 to 1 in 1 million T cells, averaging about 9.2x coverage per clonotype. Generated by immunoSEQ multiplex PCR, the TCRdb table keeps only in-frame clones and is missing some. The table lists approximately 70,000 clones, approximately 80% of them singletons. This material consisted of PBMCs, taken at disease progression, from a patient treated with ibrutinib. The chain has TRBV6-4 and TRBJ2-1, with D possibly TRBD1 on 6 matching bases. This receptor was obtained from a human donor with chronic lymphocytic leukemia. This CDR3 reads CASSDSIRGGYNEQFF. As DNA, the CDR3 is TGTGCCAGCAGTGACTCTATCAGAGGGGGCTACAATGAGCAGTTCTTC.